These 27 T cell receptor beta chains came from one sample sequenced in a study of long-term antiretroviral therapy in people with HIV (dated by TCRdb to between 2020 and 2023). Sequencing of the TRB variable region was done with the immunoSEQ hsTCRB v3.0 assay at survey level resolution. TCRdb stores this immuneACCESS table with in-frame sequences only. Part of the clones is absent; in the studies checked, under half of the shortfall reflects unresolved V genes, and no reason is known for the rest. Counted in this sample were about 13,000 clones; 75% to 90% of them appeared once. Roughly 14% of the sample comes from the top ten. This sample comprised unsorted PBMCs, obtained 3.2 years before starting antiretroviral therapy. These receptors came from a man aged 40-55 years with HIV.

CDR3 region: CASSAERTYPYEQYF. CDR3 sequence (DNA): TGTGCCAGCAGCGCCGAAAGGACTTATCCCTACGAGCAGTACTTC. The chain joins TRBV7-9 to TRBJ2-7, with D perhaps matching TRBD2 (5 bases). CDR1 is SEHNR and CDR2 is FQNEAQ in the germline V gene (reference sequence). V dropped 5 bases and J dropped 2 bases, with 16 bases sitting between them. The CDR3 totals 15 residues.

The rearrangement uses TRBV7-9 and TRBJ1-2, with 10 bases that match TRBD1. CDR3 length: 17 amino acids. V was clipped by 0 bases and J by 4 bases; unmatched bases: 8. CDR1 is SEHNR, CDR2 FQNEAQ, per germline (reference sequence). In DNA form, the CDR3 reads TGTGCCAGCAGCTTAGCGACAGGGGGCCGGCGGGGCTATGGCTACACCTTC. Translated: CASSLATGGRRGYGYTF. Drawing the rest from reference TRBV7-9 and TRBJ1-2, the complete variable domain is DTGVSQNPRHKITKRGQNVTFRCDPISEHNRLYWYRQTLGQGPEFLTYFQNEAQLEKSRLLSDRFSAERPKGSFSTLEIQRTEQGDSAMYLCASSLATGGRRGYGYTFGSGTRLTVV.

V is TRBV11-3 and J is TRBJ2-7, with D perhaps matching TRBD2 (6 bases). V shed 3 bases and J shed 3 bases, with 9 bases lying between them. This CDR3 is 13 amino acids long. The germline CDR1 and CDR2 sequences are SGHNT and YENEEA. The CDR3 nucleotides are TGTGCCAGCAGCTTCCTGGGGGGCTACGAGCAGTACTTC. This encodes CASSFLGGYEQYF.

This chain uses TRBV15 with TRBJ1-5; the match to TRBD1 covers 9 bases. The junction had 1 base not matched to a gene; V was cut back by 1 base and J by 3 bases. Germline loops: CDR1 LNHNV, CDR2 YYDKDF (reference sequence). This CDR3 is built from 15 residues. The CDR3 reads CATSRGTGVNQPQHF. CDR3 sequence (DNA): TGTGCCACCAGCAGAGGGACAGGGGTCAATCAGCCCCAGCATTTT. Full variable domain (rest looked up from reference TRBV15 and TRBJ1-5): DAMVIQNPRYQVTQFGKPVTLSCSQTLNHNVMYWYQQKSSQAPKLLFHYYDKDFNNEADTPDNFQSRRPNTSFCFLDIRSPGLGDTAMYLCATSRGTGVNQPQHFGDGTRLSIL.

The chain joins TRBV18 to TRBJ2-7; TRBD2 matches at 7 bases. The junction had 11 bases not matched to a gene; V was cut back by 2 bases and J by 7 bases. Germline V gene sequence: CDR1 KGHSH, CDR2 LQKENI. The CDR3 loop spans 15 amino acids. The CDR3 region is CASSPRPGPREEQYF. CDR3 nucleotides: TGTGCCAGCTCACCAAGACCGGGACCGCGGGAGGAGCAGTACTTC.

The chain uses TRBV5-6 and TRBJ1-2; the D is unclear. Germline V gives CDR1 SGHDT, CDR2 YYEEEE. This CDR3 has 11 residues. V gave up 7 bases and J gave up 2 bases, with 6 bases separating them. The CDR3 bases are TGTGCCAGCGGGGTGAACTATGGCTACACCTTC. This gives the protein CASGVNYGYTF. Full variable domain (remainder filled in from reference TRBV5-6 and TRBJ1-2): DAGVTQSPTHLIKTRGQQVTLRCSPKSGHDTVSWYQQALGQGPQFIFQYYEEEERQRGNFPDRFSGHQFPNYSSELNVNALLLGDSALYLCASGVNYGYTFGSGTRLTVV.

J is TRBJ1-2 and V is TRBV19, with D possibly being TRBD1 (5 bases). V was trimmed by 9 bases and J by 6 bases, leaving 17 bases between them. The V gene's germline CDR1 is LNHDA and CDR2 SQIVND (reference sequence). This CDR3 is built from 13 residues. DNA of the CDR3: TGTGCCAGCCGGGACCCACCTATCAATGGCTACACCTTC. Amino acid sequence: CASRDPPINGYTF.

The chain links TRBV6-4 to TRBJ2-3; perhaps TRBD1 as D (5 bases). Trimming stripped 3 bases from V and 0 bases from J, with 7 bases between. Germline V gene lookup returns CDR1 MRHNA and CDR2 SNTAGT. This CDR3 has 14 amino acids. CDR3 DNA: TGTGCCAGCAGTGAGACAGCTAGCACAGATACGCAGTATTTT. Encoded protein: CASSETASTDTQYF.

The chain combines TRBV7-9 with TRBJ1-6; no definite D call. The CDR3 is 17 residues long. The germline gives CDR1 SEHNR, CDR2 FQNEAQ (reference sequence). V was trimmed by 4 bases and J by 0 bases, leaving 13 bases between them. The CDR3 here is CASSSPGRSSYNSPLHF. The DNA of the CDR3 is TGTGCCAGCAGCTCCCCCGGGAGGAGCTCCTATAATTCACCCCTCCACTTT.

This chain uses TRBV7-9 with TRBJ2-2; TRBD2 aligns across 11 bases. Germline V gene data show CDR1 as SEHNR and CDR2 as FQNEAQ (reference sequence). The trim removed 4 bases at V and 0 bases at J, leaving 7 bases unmatched. CDR3 length equals 18 residues. The CDR3 DNA reads as TGTGCCAGCAGCTCCATTCGTAGCGGGGGGGCGAACACCGGGGAGCTGTTTTTT. Residues: CASSSIRSGGANTGELFF.

The DNA of the CDR3 is TGCGCCAGCAGCTTCCCAGGGGCGAACACTGAAGCTTTCTTT. It yields the protein CASSFPGANTEAFF. The gene calls are TRBV5-1 and TRBJ1-1; D perhaps matches TRBD1 (6 bases). Germline CDR1 is SGHRS and CDR2 is YFSETQ. The V end was cut by 2 bases, the J end by 1 base, with 9 bases between. CDR3 length equals 14 residues.

V is TRBV7-8 and J is TRBJ1-5, with 10 bases that match TRBD1. The CDR3 totals 16 residues. Germline CDR1 SGHVS, CDR2 FQNEAQ. V shed 3 bases, J shed 0 bases, and the junction held 2 bases outside the gene matches. The CDR3 loop reads CASSLRQGASNQPQHF. As DNA, the CDR3 is TGTGCCAGCAGCTTGAGACAGGGGGCTAGCAATCAGCCCCAGCATTTT.

The chain carries TRBV5-1 and TRBJ1-5; unclear D gene. This CDR3 region has 13 residues. Per the germline V gene, CDR1 is SGHRS and CDR2 is YFSETQ. Trimming took 1 base from V and 6 from J, leaving 8 bases between them. DNA for the CDR3: TGCGCCAGCAGCTTGCTGGGGTTTCAGCCCCAGCATTTT. It specifies CASSLLGFQPQHF.

The chain recombines TRBV7-7 with TRBJ2-5; D uncertain. From germline, CDR1 is SSHAT and CDR2 FNYEAQ (reference sequence). The CDR3 spans 15 residues. V shed 1 base and J shed 0 bases, with 9 bases lying between them. In nucleotides, the CDR3 is TGTGCCAGCAGCTTAGGGCCGAGGTACCAAGAGACCCAGTACTTC. Translating it yields CASSLGPRYQETQYF.

The chain joins TRBV5-4 to TRBJ2-3; a weak D match, TRBD1 (5 bases). Trimming cost V 3 bases and J 6 bases, with 20 bases left between them. Germline CDR1 and CDR2: SGHNT and YYREEE (reference sequence). The CDR3 runs to 16 residues. The CDR3 is CASSSLGPGARDTQYF. The CDR3 DNA reads TGTGCCAGCAGCTCCCTGGGGCCTGGGGCCAGGGATACGCAGTATTTT.

This chain joins TRBV6-1 and TRBJ1-5, with TRBD1 matching over 9 bases. The CDR3 contains 14 residues. In germline, CDR1 is MNHNS, CDR2 SASEGT. V trimming: 4 bases; J trimming: 2 bases; junction bases outside the gene matches: 0. The CDR3 is CASSGTGGNQPQHF. CDR3 DNA: TGTGCCAGCAGTGGGACAGGGGGCAATCAGCCCCAGCATTTT.

This chain joins TRBV19 and TRBJ1-2; D not certain. Trimming removed 0 bases from V and 8 bases from J, with 10 bases in between. Germline values: CDR1 LNHDA, CDR2 SQIVND (reference sequence). The CDR3 runs to 13 residues. CDR3 region: CASSIDRAGGYTF. DNA of the CDR3: TGTGCCAGTAGTATAGACCGGGCGGGAGGCTACACCTTC.

The rearrangement links TRBV13 to TRBJ1-3, with D unresolved. CDR1 is PRHDT, CDR2 FYEKMQ, per germline (reference sequence). The CDR3 is 14 amino acids. V shed 2 bases and J shed 4 bases, with 9 bases lying between them. The CDR3 here is CASSLREFGNTIYF. In DNA, the CDR3 is TGTGCCAGCAGCTTACGCGAGTTCGGAAACACCATATATTTT.

The V and J genes are TRBV10-3 and TRBJ2-3; 10 nucleotides agree with TRBD2. V dropped 2 bases and J dropped 6; count of bases not matched to a gene: 8. Germline V gene sequence: CDR1 ENHRY, CDR2 SYGVKD. The CDR3 contains 16 residues. The CDR3: CAISERSGGGIDTQYF. The DNA for the CDR3 is TGTGCCATCAGTGAGAGAAGCGGGGGGGGCATTGATACGCAGTATTTT.

V gene TRBV7-8 combines with J gene TRBJ2-3; D not resolved. Germline V gene data show CDR1 as SGHVS and CDR2 as FQNEAQ. Trimming left V 1 base short and J 2 bases short, with 7 bases between. This CDR3 is built from 14 residues. CDR3 region: CASSLVDFTDTQYF. The DNA of the CDR3 is TGTGCCAGCAGCTTAGTAGACTTCACAGATACGCAGTATTTT.

The chain is built from TRBV23-1 and TRBJ2-7, with 9 bases matching TRBD2. TRBV23-1 is treated as an ORF (open reading frame) with a function not yet certain. There are 16 residues in the CDR3. V lost 4 bases to trimming and J lost 7 bases; unmatched junction nucleotides: 14. The CDR3 loop reads CASSRWAGGPPREQYF. The CDR3 nucleotides read TGCGCCAGCAGTCGATGGGCGGGGGGGCCCCCCCGGGAGCAGTACTTC.

The genes are TRBV7-9 and TRBJ2-4; 9 bases agree with TRBD1. The CDR3 is 17 residues long. With 4 bases clipped from V and 8 bases from J, the junction kept 15 bases outside the gene matches. The germline V gene encodes CDR1 SEHNR and CDR2 FQNEAQ (reference sequence). The CDR3 DNA is TGTGCCAGCAGCTCCGATGGGGGACAGGGAAGGGGGGACATTCAGTACTTC. This translates into CASSSDGGQGRGDIQYF. Full variable domain (outside the CDR3, taken from reference TRBV7-9 and TRBJ2-4): DTGVSQNPRHKITKRGQNVTFRCDPISEHNRLYWYRQTLGQGPEFLTYFQNEAQLEKSRLLSDRFSAERPKGSFSTLEIQRTEQGDSAMYLCASSSDGGQGRGDIQYFGAGTRLSVL.

The chain joins TRBV7-9 to TRBJ2-5; D possibly corresponds to TRBD1 (5 bases). Germline values: CDR1 SEHNR, CDR2 FQNEAQ (reference sequence). Between the trimmed V and J ends, which lost 2 bases and 4 bases, there was a span of 17 bases. This CDR3 is built from 16 residues. The CDR3: CASSLLGVRAIETQYF. For the CDR3, the DNA is TGTGCCAGCAGCTTATTAGGCGTCAGGGCGATAGAGACCCAGTACTTC.

This chain links TRBV13 with TRBJ2-7; 9 bases are shared with TRBD2. The V gene end was trimmed by 5 bases and the J gene end by 1 base; junction bases not matched to a gene: 3. The CDR3 totals 14 residues. CDR1 and CDR2 (germline): PRHDT, FYEKMQ (reference sequence). CDR3 amino acids: CASSMTSGSYEQYF. The DNA for the CDR3 is TGTGCCAGCAGCATGACTAGCGGTTCCTACGAGCAGTACTTC.

The chain has TRBV4-1 and TRBJ1-1; no definite D call. The V and J ends lost 6 bases and 2 bases respectively, with 16 bases between them. The CDR3 sequence is 15 residues long. Germline values: CDR1 MGHRA, CDR2 YSYEKL. CDR3 in amino acids: CASSPVGLVNTEAFF. Here the CDR3 DNA reads TGCGCCAGCAGTCCTGTCGGGTTAGTTAACACTGAAGCTTTCTTT.

The chain carries TRBV19 and TRBJ1-2; perhaps TRBD1 as D (5 bases). Trimming left V 4 bases short and J 0 bases short, with 12 bases between. There are 15 residues in the CDR3. The germline gives CDR1 LNHDA, CDR2 SQIVND (reference sequence). The CDR3 sequence: CASSKGTDTNYGYTF. In DNA form, the CDR3 reads TGTGCCAGTAGTAAAGGGACGGATACTAACTATGGCTACACCTTC.

The genes are TRBV5-1 and TRBJ2-3; D gene uncertain. The CDR3 runs to 15 residues. The V end lost 0 bases, the J end lost 0 bases, and 8 bases lay between the germline ends. Per the germline V gene, CDR1 is SGHRS and CDR2 is YFSETQ. The CDR3 protein is CASSLDTASTDTQYF. The CDR3 bases are TGCGCCAGCAGCTTGGACACTGCTAGCACAGATACGCAGTATTTT.